Here is one T cell receptor (beta chain) with its context. As yet, its antigen is unknown. This sample was included in a study of blood T cells in healthy people across ages. Points from the study as a whole: Older age went with lower TCR beta diversity per million T cells, in a roughly linear way.

Primers used in a second PCR of about 7 to 11 cycles were a sample-barcoded 5' primer and a J-beta primer mix. TCRdb passed the 5' RACE reads through MiXCR, listing each CDR3 protein once. The sample yields some 710,000 distinct CDR3 sequences, 46% seen once. The CDR3 has 13 amino acids. The V gene lost 5 bases and the J gene lost 9 bases, with 14 bases spanning the gap. The material sequenced was blood. The J gene is TRBJ2-1, the V gene TRBV12-3 or TRBV12-4; TRBD2 might be the D (5 bases). This sequence originates from a man older than 75 in good health. CDR3 sequence reads: CASSASSSTEQFF. For the CDR3, the DNA is TGTGCCAGCAGTGCTTCATCTAGCACTGAGCAGTTCTTC.